This T cell receptor beta chain was observed in a study of T cells in Graves' hyperthyroidism and ophthalmopathy. As for this clonotype: Its antigen is unidentified.

TCR beta CDR3 sequences were amplified from RNA transcripts. The TCR CDR3 first-round RT-PCR relied on the HTBI primer set. TCRdb passed the multiplex PCR reads through MiXCR, listing each CDR3 protein once. The sample consists of some 370,000 distinct CDR3 sequences, about a sixth of them appearing once. General study points: A model built on 13 V-J features separated ophthalmopathy from stable hyperthyroidism.

The source material was blood. The TCR originated in a woman in her twenties or thirties with Graves' hyperthyroidism that later progressed to Graves' ophthalmopathy.

CDR3 sequence (DNA): TGTGCCAGCGGCCCCCTGGGGGGCTTTGGCGGGGAGCTGTTTTTT. It codes for CASGPLGGFGGELFF. The chain combines TRBV27 with TRBJ2-2; D possibly uses TRBD1 or TRBD2 (6 bases each). The germline V gene encodes CDR1 MNHEY and CDR2 SMNVEV (reference sequence). This CDR3 comprises 15 residues. V was clipped by 8 bases and J by 7 bases, with 20 bases between them.